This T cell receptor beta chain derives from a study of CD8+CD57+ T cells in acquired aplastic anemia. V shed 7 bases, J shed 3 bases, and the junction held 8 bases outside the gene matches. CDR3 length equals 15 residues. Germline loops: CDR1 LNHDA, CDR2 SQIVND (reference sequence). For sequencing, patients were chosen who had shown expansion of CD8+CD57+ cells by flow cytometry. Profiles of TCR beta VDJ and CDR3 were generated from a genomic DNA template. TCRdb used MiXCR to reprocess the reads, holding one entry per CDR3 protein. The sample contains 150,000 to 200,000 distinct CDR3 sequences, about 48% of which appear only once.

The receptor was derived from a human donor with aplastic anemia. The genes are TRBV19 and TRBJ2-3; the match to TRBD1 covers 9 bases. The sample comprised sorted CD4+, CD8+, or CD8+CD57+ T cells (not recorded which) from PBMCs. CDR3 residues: CASTTQGAGTDTQYF. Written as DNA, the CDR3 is TGTGCCAGTACCACACAGGGGGCAGGGACAGATACGCAGTATTTT.